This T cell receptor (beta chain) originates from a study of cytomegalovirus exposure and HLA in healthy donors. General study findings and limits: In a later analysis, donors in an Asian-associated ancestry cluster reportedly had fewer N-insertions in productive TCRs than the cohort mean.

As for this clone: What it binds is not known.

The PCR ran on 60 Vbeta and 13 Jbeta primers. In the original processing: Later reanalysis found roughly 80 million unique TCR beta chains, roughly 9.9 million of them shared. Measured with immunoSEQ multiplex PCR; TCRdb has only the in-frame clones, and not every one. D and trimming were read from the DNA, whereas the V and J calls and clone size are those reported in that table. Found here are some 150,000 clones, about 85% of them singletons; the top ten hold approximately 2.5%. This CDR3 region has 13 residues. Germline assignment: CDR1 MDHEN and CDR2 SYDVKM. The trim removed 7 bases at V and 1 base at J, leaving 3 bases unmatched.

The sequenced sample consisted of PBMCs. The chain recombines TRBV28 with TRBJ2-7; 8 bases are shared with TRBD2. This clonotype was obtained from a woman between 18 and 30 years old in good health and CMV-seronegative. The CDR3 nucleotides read TGTGCCAGCAACCGGGGGGGGTCCTACGAGCAGTACTTC. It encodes CASNRGGSYEQYF.